The 17 T cell receptor beta chains below all came from one sample that was sequenced in a study of blood T cell repertoires in COVID-19. Sequencing was performed with immunoSEQ multiplex PCR; in TCRdb, only in-frame clones are kept and a portion is missing. The sample holds under 85,000 clones, roughly 89% seen once. Sequenced: peripheral blood. These receptors originate from a man in his 70s with active or convalescent COVID-19.

The J gene is TRBJ1-2, the V gene TRBV28, with D possibly being TRBD1 (6 bases). Germline CDR1 and CDR2: MDHEN and SYDVKM. The CDR3 has 15 amino acids. Trimming shortened V by 6 bases and J by 8 bases, and 22 bases separated the two germline ends. The CDR3 nucleotides are TGTGCCAGCAGCCTAAGCCCGACAGGAGTTTGGGGCTACACCTTC. Its protein product is CASSLSPTGVWGYTF.

The genes are TRBV24-1 and TRBJ2-1; a weak D match, TRBD2 (8 bases). Trimming removed 4 bases at V and 4 bases at J, with 19 bases between. The CDR3 spans 17 residues. Germline V gene lookup returns CDR1 KGHDR and CDR2 SFDVKD. Here the CDR3 reads CATSDLDSGTAYNEQFF. Here the CDR3 DNA reads TGTGCCACCAGTGACCTGGATAGCGGGACAGCTTACAATGAGCAGTTCTTC.

The rearrangement uses TRBV10-3 and TRBJ2-3; 10 bases agree with TRBD2. V was clipped by 6 bases and J by 7 bases; unmatched bases: 7. This CDR3 is built from 14 residues. Germline-derived CDR1 and CDR2 are ENHRY and SYGVKD. This chain's CDR3 is CAISSGRGGNTQYF. Here the CDR3 DNA reads TGTGCCATCAGCAGCGGGAGGGGGGGAAATACGCAGTATTTT.

The chain is built from TRBV6-1 and TRBJ1-1; tentative D call: TRBD1 (5 bases). The V gene lost 3 bases and the J gene lost 4 bases, with 9 bases spanning the gap. The CDR3 is 13 residues long. Germline lookup yields CDR1 MNHNS and CDR2 SASEGT. The DNA for the CDR3 is TGTGCCAGCAGTGAGGGGGGGATCACTGAAGCTTTCTTT. It translates to CASSEGGITEAFF.

The chain carries TRBV9 and TRBJ2-3, with D possibly being TRBD2 (6 bases). V lost 3 bases and J lost 7, with 18 bases in between. The CDR3 has 15 amino acids. Looked up from germline, CDR1 is SGDLS and CDR2 is YYNGEE. The CDR3 protein is CASSDSGNLVYTQYF. DNA of the CDR3: TGTGCCAGCAGCGATAGCGGAAACCTTGTATATACGCAGTATTTT. The full variable domain, completed using reference TRBV9 and TRBJ2-3, is DSGVTQTPKHLITATGQRVTLRCSPRSGDLSVYWYQQSLDQGLQFLIQYYNGEERAKGNILERFSAQQFPDLHSELNLSSLELGDSALYFCASSDSGNLVYTQYFGPGTRLTVL.

The J gene is TRBJ2-2, the V gene TRBV5-1, with 8 bases lining up with TRBD2. The CDR3 runs 15 residues. After removal of 1 base from V and 5 bases from J, the junction contained 4 bases not matched to a gene. The germline gives CDR1 SGHRS, CDR2 YFSETQ. The CDR3 loop reads CASSLRVAGTGELFF. The DNA for the CDR3 is TGCGCCAGCAGCTTGCGGGTAGCGGGAACCGGGGAGCTGTTTTTT.

This sequence joins TRBV3-1 (or the pseudogene TRBV3-2) and TRBJ1-3; D call uncertain. This CDR3 has 12 residues. The germline V gene encodes CDR1 LGHDT and CDR2 YNNKEL (reference sequence). V was pared by 8 bases and J by 7 bases, with 12 bases between. CDR3 nucleotides: TGTGCCAGCGGCTCTGAATGGAACACCATATATTTT. Translating gives CASGSEWNTIYF.

The chain recombines TRBV5-5 with TRBJ2-1; TRBD1 might be the D (5 bases). Germline V gene lookup returns CDR1 SGHKS and CDR2 YYEKEE (reference sequence). This CDR3 is built from 13 residues. Trimming took 0 bases from V and 4 from J, leaving 5 bases between them. The chain's CDR3 is CASSLGQYNEQFF. CDR3 coding DNA: TGTGCCAGCAGCTTGGGACAGTACAATGAGCAGTTCTTC.

The rearrangement links TRBV15 to TRBJ1-2; TRBD1 might be the D (6 bases). CDR3 length: 14 amino acids. Trimming took off 1 base at V and 2 bases at J, with 8 bases between the two ends. The germline CDR1 and CDR2 sequences are LNHNV and YYDKDF (reference sequence). For the CDR3, the DNA is TGTGCCACCAGCAGAGCGGGACACAACTATGGCTACACCTTC. This encodes CATSRAGHNYGYTF.

The chain combines TRBV5-1 with TRBJ2-1, with 12 bases matching TRBD2. CDR3 length: 16 amino acids. The V and J ends lost 4 bases and 7 bases, in that order; junction bases with no gene match: 9. CDR1 is SGHRS, CDR2 YFSETQ, per germline. The CDR3 loop is CASSTLALAGGNEQFF. The CDR3 DNA is TGCGCCAGCAGCACGCTGGCACTAGCGGGAGGAAATGAGCAGTTCTTC.

In its sample, this clone was seen once. The gene calls are TRBV6-4 and TRBJ1-1, with 9 bases identical to TRBD1. The V gene end was trimmed by 5 bases and the J gene end by 2 bases; junction bases not matched to a gene: 6. Germline lookup yields CDR1 MRHNA and CDR2 SNTAGT. The CDR3 sequence is 15 residues long. The CDR3 sequence: CASSRDREDNTEAFF. CDR3 coding DNA: TGTGCCAGCAGTAGGGACAGGGAGGATAACACTGAAGCTTTCTTT.

The chain uses TRBV2 and TRBJ2-6; tentatively, D is TRBD2 (7 bases). The V and J ends lost 10 bases and 2 bases respectively, with 12 bases between them. This CDR3 is built from 14 residues. Germline CDR1 and CDR2: SNHLY and FYNNEI. In nucleotides, the CDR3 is TGTGCCACCCAGGGGAGGGCTGGGGCCAACGTCCTGACTTTC. It translates to CATQGRAGANVLTF.

This clone was seen a few times. Other nucleotide sequences in the sample specify the same CDR3. The CDR3 here is CASSPRQGAYEQYF. In DNA, the CDR3 is TGTGCCAGCAGCCCTCGACAGGGAGCCTACGAGCAGTACTTC. This chain links TRBV9 with TRBJ2-7; TRBD1 matches at 7 bases. CDR1 is SGDLS and CDR2 is YYNGEE in the germline V gene. The CDR3 has 14 residues. J was trimmed by 2 bases and V by 4 bases; bases with no gene match: 6.

The chain combines TRBV28 with TRBJ1-2; D perhaps matches TRBD1 (6 bases). Trimming removed 7 bases from V and 0 bases from J, with 15 bases in between. Per germline, CDR1 MDHEN and CDR2 SYDVKM. CDR3 length: 15 residues. In DNA, the CDR3 is TGTGCCAGCACCCCAGGGGATACCCCTAACTATGGCTACACCTTC. Encoded protein: CASTPGDTPNYGYTF.

The chain joins TRBV24-1 to TRBJ2-2; TRBD1 might be the D (6 bases). V was cut by 7 bases and J by 3 bases, with 11 bases left in between. Germline CDR1 and CDR2: KGHDR and SFDVKD. This CDR3 has 14 amino acids. Here the CDR3 DNA reads TGTGCCACCAGGATGGGACAAGACACCGGGGAGCTGTTTTTT. This gives the protein CATRMGQDTGELFF.

This chain uses TRBV19 with TRBJ1-2; 9 bases map to TRBD1. The CDR3 contains 14 residues. Germline V gene data show CDR1 as LNHDA and CDR2 as SQIVND (reference sequence). J was trimmed by 4 bases and V by 5 bases; bases with no gene match: 5. The CDR3 is CASSVTGGSYGYTF. CDR3 DNA: TGTGCCAGTAGTGTTACAGGGGGCTCCTATGGCTACACCTTC.

The chain couples TRBV11-3 to TRBJ1-1, with D unresolved. Germline V CDR1 and CDR2: SGHNT, YENEEA. The CDR3 has 13 residues. Trimming removed 1 base at V and 1 base at J, with 4 bases between. The CDR3 bases are TGTGCCAGCAGCTTAGTAGAGAACACTGAAGCTTTCTTT. Amino acids: CASSLVENTEAFF. The whole variable domain, filled in from reference TRBV11-3 and TRBJ1-1, reads EAGVVQSPRYKIIEKKQPVAFWCNPISGHNTLYWYLQNLGQGPELLIRYENEEAVDDSQLPKDRFSAERLKGVDSTLKIQPAELGDSAVYLCASSLVENTEAFFGQGTRLTVV.